The entry below describes one T cell receptor beta chain. No antigen is known for it. PCR primers comprised 60 Vbeta and 13 Jbeta primers. Clones were read by immunoSEQ multiplex PCR, and TCRdb kept only the in-frame ones, dropping some. The sample table sets out 200,000 or so clones. This specimen belongs to a study of cytomegalovirus exposure and HLA in healthy donors. Points from the study as a whole: More clonal expansion characterized HLA-associated TCR beta chains than equally common others in a later analysis.

CDR3 length: 14 residues. The sample taken for sequencing was PBMCs. The gene calls are TRBV1 and TRBJ1-2; the listed D gene, TRBD1, was not tested against the DNA. TRBV1 is a known pseudogene. The source of this sequence is a boy younger than 18 in good health and CMV-seronegative. CDR3 sequence: CTSLTGDCNYGYTF. In DNA form, the CDR3 reads TGCACCAGCTTGACAGGGGACTGTAACTATGGCTACACCTTC.